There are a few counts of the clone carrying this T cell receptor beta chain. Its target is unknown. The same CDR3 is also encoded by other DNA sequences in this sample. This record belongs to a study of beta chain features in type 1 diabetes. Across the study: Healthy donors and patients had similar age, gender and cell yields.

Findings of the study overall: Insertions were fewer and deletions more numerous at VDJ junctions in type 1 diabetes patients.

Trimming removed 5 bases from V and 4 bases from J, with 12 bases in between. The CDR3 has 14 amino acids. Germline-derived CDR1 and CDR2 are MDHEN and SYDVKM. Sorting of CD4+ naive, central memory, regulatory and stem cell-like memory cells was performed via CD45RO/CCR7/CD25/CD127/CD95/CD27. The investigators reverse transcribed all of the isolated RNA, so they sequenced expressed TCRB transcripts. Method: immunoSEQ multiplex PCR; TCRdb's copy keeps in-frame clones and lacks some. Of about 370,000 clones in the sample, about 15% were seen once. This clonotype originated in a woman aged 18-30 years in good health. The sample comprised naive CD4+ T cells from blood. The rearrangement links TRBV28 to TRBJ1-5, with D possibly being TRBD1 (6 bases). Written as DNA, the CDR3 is TGTGCCAGCAGTAGAGACAGGAGTAATCAGCCCCAGCATTTT. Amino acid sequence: CASSRDRSNQPQHF.